One sample yielded the 32 T cell receptor beta chains listed below, sequenced in a study of blood T cell repertoires in COVID-19. TCRdb's copy holds only in-frame clones and misses some; the assay was immunoSEQ multiplex PCR. Of some 29,000 clones in the sample, roughly 80% were seen once. The source material was peripheral blood. All receptors derive from a man aged 70-80 years with acute or convalescent COVID-19.

The chain uses TRBV7-7 and TRBJ2-1; TRBD2 is a possible D gene (6 bases). The CDR3 spans 15 residues. The V end lost 6 bases, the J end lost 0 bases, and 12 bases lay between the germline ends. CDR1 is SSHAT, CDR2 FNYEAQ, per germline (reference sequence). In nucleotides, the CDR3 is TGTGCCAGCAGTTTGGAGGGGAGCTCCTACAATGAGCAGTTCTTC. This gives the protein CASSLEGSSYNEQFF.

This clone was picked up a small number of times. The chain links TRBV7-8 to TRBJ1-1, with D perhaps TRBD1 (5 bases). The germline V gene encodes CDR1 SGHVS and CDR2 FQNEAQ. The CDR3 spans 11 residues. The CDR3 DNA reads TGTGCGACGGGCGGGGGGACTGAAGCTTTCTTT. Translated, it gives CATGGGTEAFF.

The chain couples TRBV3-1 (or the pseudogene TRBV3-2) to TRBJ2-1; TRBD2 matches at 10 bases. Germline loops: CDR1 LGHDT, CDR2 YNNKEL (reference sequence). This CDR3 is built from 14 residues. V shed 4 bases, J shed 5 bases, and the junction held 2 bases outside the gene matches. CDR3 DNA sequence: TGTGCCAGCAGCCCTCTAGCGGGGGACAATGAGCAGTTCTTC. It encodes CASSPLAGDNEQFF.

The chain uses TRBV27 and TRBJ1-4, with 8 bases identical to TRBD1. The CDR3 spans 14 residues. V lost 5 bases and J lost 11; bases outside the gene matches: 10. The germline CDR1 and CDR2 sequences are MNHEY and SMNVEV (reference sequence). The CDR3 spells CASSLPDRGMKLFF. The CDR3 DNA is TGTGCCAGCAGTCTGCCTGACAGGGGCATGAAACTGTTTTTT.

The V gene is TRBV29-1, the J gene TRBJ2-3, with TRBD2 matching 12 bases. The germline V gene has CDR1 SQVTM and CDR2 ANQGSEA. The CDR3 contains 14 residues. Trimming removed 6 bases from V and 4 bases from J; junction bases left unmatched: 5. The CDR3 reads CSVGLAGHADTQYF. CDR3 sequence (DNA): TGCAGCGTCGGACTAGCGGGGCATGCAGATACGCAGTATTTT.

Comment on this clone: At one end the junction does not follow the germline gene, possibly because of a read error. Other DNA sequences in the same sample also yield this CDR3. V and J are TRBV5-8 and TRBJ1-2; D gene ambiguous. This CDR3 is 11 amino acids long. Germline V gene lookup returns CDR1 SGHTS and CDR2 YDEGEE. The CDR3 nucleotides read TGCGCCAGCAGCTTGCAGGTTGGCTACACCTTC. This translates into CASSLQVGYTF.

This rearrangement joins TRBV11-2 to TRBJ2-7; D ambiguous. V was clipped by 1 base and J by 6 bases, with 10 bases between them. Germline loops: CDR1 SGHAT, CDR2 FQNNGV. The CDR3 sequence is 13 residues long. CDR3 sequence (DNA): TGTGCCAGCAGCTTAGCTTTGGGCCCCGAGCAGTACTTC. Encoded protein: CASSLALGPEQYF.

V and J are TRBV9 and TRBJ1-1; the match to TRBD1 covers 10 bases. Germline V gene sequence: CDR1 SGDLS, CDR2 YYNGEE. The V segment lost 3 bases and the J segment 0 bases; nucleotides outside the gene matches: 2. This CDR3 has 15 residues. The CDR3: CASSAGQGMNTEAFF. The CDR3 DNA is TGTGCCAGCAGCGCGGGACAGGGGATGAACACTGAAGCTTTCTTT.

The chain recombines TRBV19 with TRBJ1-4, with unresolved D. This CDR3 is 12 amino acids long. V lost 3 bases to trimming and J lost 8 bases, with 7 bases between them. CDR1 is LNHDA and CDR2 is SQIVND in the germline V gene (reference sequence). CDR3: CASSMGSEKLFF. The CDR3, as DNA: TGTGCCAGTAGTATGGGCAGCGAAAAACTGTTTTTT.

The rearrangement links TRBV7-2 to TRBJ2-6, with D possibly matching TRBD1 (5 bases). The germline CDR1 and CDR2 sequences are SGHTA and FQGNSA. Deletions cut 3 bases from V and 1 base from J, with 7 bases between. The CDR3 contains 15 residues. CDR3 bases: TGTGCCAGCAGCTTTCAGGGTTCTGGGGCCAACGTCCTGACTTTC. This translates into CASSFQGSGANVLTF.

V and J are TRBV28 and TRBJ1-2, with 9 bases aligning to TRBD1. V shed 4 bases and J 10 bases; nucleotides not matched to a gene: 4. CDR3 length: 12 residues. Germline V gives CDR1 MDHEN, CDR2 SYDVKM. Here the CDR3 DNA reads TGTGCCAGCAGTTCGGGGACAGGGTACTACACCTTC. Translated: CASSSGTGYYTF.

This chain uses TRBV27 with TRBJ2-3; the match to TRBD2 covers 13 bases. The trim removed 6 bases at V and 2 bases at J, leaving 8 bases unmatched. Germline-derived CDR1 and CDR2 are MNHEY and SMNVEV (reference sequence). This CDR3 region has 17 residues. The chain's CDR3 is CASRETGLAGITDTQYF. In nucleotides, the CDR3 is TGTGCCAGCAGGGAGACGGGACTAGCGGGAATCACAGATACGCAGTATTTT.

This clone was seen a few times. V gene TRBV28 combines with J gene TRBJ2-5; 7 bases fit TRBD2. V lost 4 bases, J lost 0 bases, and 11 bases stayed unmatched. Germline loops: CDR1 MDHEN, CDR2 SYDVKM. This CDR3 contains 17 residues. CDR3 bases: TGTGCCAGCAGTTCTAGCGGTATAGGACAATACCAAGAGACCCAGTACTTC. Translation gives CASSSSGIGQYQETQYF.

V is TRBV10-1 and J is TRBJ1-3; D unclear. The germline V gene has CDR1 WNHNN and CDR2 SYGVQD (reference sequence). The CDR3 is 17 residues long. V gave up 2 bases and J gave up 1 base, with 15 bases separating them. The CDR3 DNA is TGCGCCAGCAGTGAGGAGCATAAGAGGGTATCTGGAAACACCATATATTTT. The encoded protein is CASSEEHKRVSGNTIYF.

The chain couples TRBV6-1 to TRBJ1-5, with 9 bases that match TRBD1. The CDR3 covers 16 residues. Germline-derived CDR1 and CDR2 are MNHNS and SASEGT. V was clipped by 4 bases and J by 3 bases; unmatched bases: 7. The CDR3 nucleotides read TGTGCCAGCAGTGGCCCGGGACAGGGATCCAATCAGCCCCAGCATTTT. Translating gives CASSGPGQGSNQPQHF.

The genes are TRBV18 and TRBJ2-3; TRBD2 agrees at 8 bases. There are 15 residues in the CDR3. From germline, CDR1 is KGHSH and CDR2 LQKENI. V trimming: 4 bases; J trimming: 5 bases; junction bases outside the gene matches: 8. This CDR3 is CASSQKGAGEDTQYF. The CDR3 DNA follows: TGTGCCAGCTCACAGAAAGGAGCGGGGGAAGATACGCAGTATTTT.

This chain links TRBV23-1 with TRBJ2-1; 7 positions agree with TRBD1. TRBV23-1 is treated as an ORF (open reading frame) with a function not yet certain. The CDR3 loop spans 14 amino acids. Trimming at V came to 4 bases and at J to 4 bases, leaving 4 bases not matched to a gene. CDR3 sequence (DNA): TGCGCCAGCAGTCCGGGACAGACTTACAATGAGCAGTTCTTC. Its protein is CASSPGQTYNEQFF.

With respect to this clone: Given a much more abundant clone one base away, this may be a read error. The V call is TRBV12-3 or TRBV12-4, the J call TRBJ1-5; tentatively, D is TRBD1 (6 bases). Trimming shortened V by 6 bases and J by 5 bases, and 8 bases separated the two germline ends. This CDR3 contains 12 residues. The CDR3 bases are TGTGCCAGCAGACAGGGCGATCAGCCCCAGCATTTT. Translation gives CASRQGDQPQHF.

V and J are TRBV5-5 and TRBJ2-7; D unresolved. Germline assignment: CDR1 SGHKS and CDR2 YYEKEE (reference sequence). The CDR3 extends over 14 amino acids. Trimming pared 3 bases from V and 6 bases from J, leaving 16 bases between. CDR3 DNA sequence: TGTGCCAGCAGCTACACAACCCTGTTAACCGAGCAGTACTTC. This encodes CASSYTTLLTEQYF.

The rearrangement links TRBV25-1 to TRBJ2-7; 9 bases are shared with TRBD2. Germline CDR1 is MGHDK and CDR2 is SYGVNS. V shed 7 bases and J 1 base; nucleotides not matched to a gene: 11. The CDR3 sequence is 16 residues long. CDR3 sequence (DNA): TGTGCCAGCAACCCGCAAAGGACTAGCGTTTCCTACGAGCAGTACTTC. Translated: CASNPQRTSVSYEQYF.

V usage is TRBV6-2 or TRBV6-3 and J usage is TRBJ2-4; D may be TRBD1 (6 bases). The CDR3 loop spans 14 amino acids. CDR1 and CDR2 (germline): MNHEY, SVGEGT. Deletions cut 5 bases from V and 5 bases from J, with 13 bases between. The CDR3 loop reads CASSRGGAQNIQYF. The CDR3 region has the DNA TGTGCCAGCAGTAGAGGGGGAGCACAAAACATTCAGTACTTC.

The chain employs TRBV15 and TRBJ2-3; 9 bases line up with TRBD2. CDR1 and CDR2 from the germline V gene are LNHNV and YYDKDF (reference sequence). The CDR3 length is 16 residues. J gave up 5 bases and V 1 base, and 7 bases lay outside the gene matches. In DNA, the CDR3 is TGTGCCACCAGCAGAGCCGGGCGGGGGGGTAAAGATACGCAGTATTTT. Amino acids: CATSRAGRGGKDTQYF.

The chain combines TRBV20-1 with TRBJ1-2; D is undetermined. V dropped 3 bases and J dropped 4 bases, with 15 bases sitting between them. Germline CDR1 and CDR2: DFQATT and SNEGSKA (reference sequence). This CDR3 has 14 residues. Here the CDR3 DNA reads TGCAGTGCTAGTCCCCAGGTCACGGCCTATGGCTACACCTTC. Amino acids: CSASPQVTAYGYTF.

The genes are TRBV11-2 and TRBJ2-3; 9 nucleotides align to TRBD2. The CDR3 runs 14 residues. Looked up from germline, CDR1 is SGHAT and CDR2 is FQNNGV. The trim removed 3 bases at V and 9 bases at J, leaving 7 bases unmatched. The CDR3 DNA reads TGTGCCAGCAGCTTGGGCGGGGGGGCTTTCACGCAGTATTTT. As protein: CASSLGGGAFTQYF.

The rearrangement links TRBV7-2 to TRBJ2-7; 7 bases match TRBD1. This CDR3 is 15 amino acids long. Per the germline V gene, CDR1 is SGHTA and CDR2 is FQGNSA. V shed 6 bases and J 2 bases; nucleotides not matched to a gene: 10. The CDR3 sequence: CASRLTTGLTYEQYF. Written as DNA, the CDR3 is TGTGCCAGCAGGCTAACGACAGGGCTTACCTACGAGCAGTACTTC.

This sequence joins TRBV28 and TRBJ1-2; 7 nucleotides agree with TRBD1. Germline lookup yields CDR1 MDHEN and CDR2 SYDVKM. There are 15 residues in the CDR3. With V trimmed by 7 bases and J by 4 bases, 12 bases remained unmatched. The CDR3 region is CASMTLRQGIYGYTF. In DNA form, the CDR3 reads TGTGCCAGCATGACACTCAGACAGGGAATCTATGGCTACACCTTC.

The gene calls are TRBV29-1 and TRBJ1-1; D remains unclear. The CDR3 contains 11 residues. Germline V CDR1 and CDR2: SQVTM, ANQGSEA. V lost 3 bases and J 2 bases, leaving 4 bases between the germline ends. Written as DNA, the CDR3 is TGCAGCGTTGACTACAACACTGAAGCTTTCTTT. It specifies CSVDYNTEAFF. Combining the CDR3 with reference TRBV29-1 and TRBJ1-1 gives the whole variable domain SAVISQKPSRDICQRGTSLTIQCQVDSQVTMMFWYRQQPGQSLTLIATANQGSEATYESGFVIDKFPISRPNLTFSTLTVSNMSPEDSSIYLCSVDYNTEAFFGQGTRLTVV.

The chain is built from TRBV5-8 and TRBJ2-1; 9 positions match TRBD2. The ends lost 4 bases at V and 4 bases at J; junction bases unmatched: 6. Per germline, CDR1 SGHTS and CDR2 YDEGEE. This CDR3 has 15 residues. The CDR3 protein is CASSPRGGLYNEQFF. The CDR3 DNA follows: TGTGCCAGCAGCCCGCGGGGGGGCCTTTACAATGAGCAGTTCTTC.

This sequence joins TRBV2 and TRBJ2-4, with D possibly matching TRBD1 (6 bases). This CDR3 has 14 residues. CDR1 SNHLY and CDR2 FYNNEI come from the germline V gene. V lost 7 bases and J 8 bases, leaving 18 bases between the germline ends. CDR3 nucleotide sequence: TGTGCCAGCACCCCTTGGGGGCAAAGCCACATTCAGTACTTC. Protein sequence: CASTPWGQSHIQYF.

Turning to this clone: Other DNA sequences in this sample translate to the same CDR3. The chain is built from TRBV11-2 and TRBJ2-7; D is perhaps TRBD2 (6 bases). Trimming shortened V by 1 base and J by 4 bases, and 8 bases separated the two germline ends. Germline V CDR1 and CDR2: SGHAT, FQNNGV. The CDR3 loop spans 13 amino acids. The CDR3 region has the DNA TGTGCCAGCAGCTTAGTTCGGGGGTACGAGCAGTACTTC. Amino acid sequence: CASSLVRGYEQYF.

The rearrangement joins TRBV6-1 to TRBJ2-1; tentative D call: TRBD2 (7 bases). The V end lost 4 bases, the J end lost 7 bases, and 20 bases lay between the germline ends. Germline V gene data show CDR1 as MNHNS and CDR2 as SASEGT. The CDR3 length is 16 residues. The CDR3 region has the DNA TGTGCCAGCAGTGGGTCGGGGGGCGGGAGAAAAAATGAGCAGTTCTTC. Translation: CASSGSGGGRKNEQFF.

V is TRBV19 and J is TRBJ1-5; tentative D call: TRBD1 (6 bases). The CDR3 contains 14 residues. Germline assignment: CDR1 LNHDA and CDR2 SQIVND (reference sequence). Trimming stripped 5 bases from V and 3 bases from J, with 11 bases between. In nucleotides, the CDR3 is TGTGCCAGTAGTGACGGACAGACCAATCAGCCCCAGCATTTT. It yields the protein CASSDGQTNQPQHF.